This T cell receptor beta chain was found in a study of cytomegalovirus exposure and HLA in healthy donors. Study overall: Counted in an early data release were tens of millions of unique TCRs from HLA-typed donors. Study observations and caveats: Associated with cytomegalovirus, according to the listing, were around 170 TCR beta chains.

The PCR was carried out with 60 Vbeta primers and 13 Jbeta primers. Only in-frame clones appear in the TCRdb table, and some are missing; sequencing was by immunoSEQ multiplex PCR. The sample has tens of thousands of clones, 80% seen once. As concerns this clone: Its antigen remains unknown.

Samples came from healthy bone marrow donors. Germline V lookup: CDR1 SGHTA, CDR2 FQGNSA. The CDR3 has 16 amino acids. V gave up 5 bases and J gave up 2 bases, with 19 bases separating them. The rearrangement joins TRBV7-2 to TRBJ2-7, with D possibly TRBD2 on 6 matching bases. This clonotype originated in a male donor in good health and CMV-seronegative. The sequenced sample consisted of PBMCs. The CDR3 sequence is CASSRSTGTLTYEQYF. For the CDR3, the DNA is TGTGCCAGCAGCCGTTCGACCGGGACTCTGACCTACGAGCAGTACTTC.